This T cell receptor (beta chain) is drawn from a study of vaccination and CD4 T cells after COVID-19 (dated by TCRdb to between 2022 and 2023). Background on the whole study: SARS-CoV-2 positivity had been established in the convalescent patients by nasal swab PCR, and mild disease was recorded in several of these patients and severe disease in one. As controls, cultures received a CEFX viral epitope pool (the positive control), an HIV-1 Nef peptide pool (the negative control), or no peptide at all. Post-COVID blood samples were collected from convalescent patients a median of around 96 days after diagnosis, with a range of about 35 to 170 days. Overlapping spike peptide pools from SARS-CoV-2 and from the common cold coronaviruses HCoV-NL63, HCoV-OC43 and HCoV-229E were used as culture stimuli. Participants got two doses of the Pfizer-BioNTech BNT162b2 vaccine (n=8) or two doses of the Moderna mRNA-1273 vaccine (n=2). The convalescent cohort comprised six males and four females, including two Hispanic individuals, seven Caucasians, two Asians and one multiracial person. The spike-specific CD4+ TCR repertoire was compared before and after mRNA vaccination in over nine COVID-19 convalescent patients and a handful of infection-naive healthy vaccine recipients. The time from the second vaccine dose to post-vaccine blood sampling had a median of roughly 70 days and ranged from roughly 12 to 250 days.

Reading the label with the study, this specimen's treatment or condition is: roughly 10-day PBMC culture with coronavirus spike peptide pools or control peptides (ViraFEST assay). The ViraFEST assay was used in the study, in which antigen-specific T cells were expanded with peptide pools and expanded clonotypes were subsequently identified by TCR sequencing. The convalescent patients' positive SARS-CoV-2 PCR tests were from March to December 2020, which was before the Alpha, Beta and Delta variants emerged in the United States. Each well held 2.1 million or so PBMCs cultured in IMDM containing about 5% human AB serum and around 9.2 IU/ml IL-2, with 7.5 to 10 ug/ml peptide pools added. Half of the culture medium was replaced with fresh IL-2-containing medium on days 3 and 7. Once the cells had been in culture for roughly 11 days, the EasySep CD4+ T cell isolation kit was used to isolate CD4+ T cells by negative selection. PBMCs were separated from whole blood using Ficoll-Paque Plus gradient centrifugation and then either used fresh or cryopreserved at -140C. In general, triplicate wells were set up for every culture condition.

V drops 5 bases and J drops 0 bases, leaving 4 bases in between. CDR1 and CDR2, per the germline V gene (reference sequence), are SEHNR and FQNEAQ. The CDR3, from cysteine to phenylalanine, totals 12 residues. The read is trimmed to its CDR3 DNA, 36 bases read in frame from base 1. Summary of the overall study and its limitations: Although the median number of SARS-CoV-2-reactive clonotypes went up from fewer than 25 after infection to 35 to 40 after vaccination, the increase was not significant. Relatively few convalescent patients were included in the study, and early timepoints after natural infection were not analyzed. In convalescent patients, a median approximately 86% of post-vaccine SARS-CoV-2-reactive clones were detected only after vaccination, and vaccine-specific priming was suggested by this finding. In convalescent patients, nearly all vaccine-specific clones (304 of 307) were found to be mono-reactive for SARS-CoV-2 spike rather than cross-reactive with common cold coronaviruses.

Details on this clonotype: There is no known antigen for this receptor. Per-nucleotide qualities are absent, and no much larger clonotype sits a single base away.

Libraries were prepared through PCR. DNA from cultured CD4+ T cells was subjected to TCR sequencing with the Oncomine TCR Beta short-read assay at the Johns Hopkins FTIC core. The QIAamp micro DNA kit was used to extract genomic DNA from the cultured CD4+ T cells. Oncomine TCR Beta libraries from cultured CD4+ T cells were pooled with unique dual indexes and sequenced on an Illumina iSeq 100. The original pipeline was this. Non-productive sequences were removed, and CDR3s that did not start with C, did not end with F or W, or were shorter than 7 amino acids were discarded. Antigen-specific clonotypes were identified with the MANAFEST web application by comparing peptide-stimulated wells with reference and other culture wells. Positive clones required FDR below 0.05, an odds ratio above 5, and productive frequency above 0.1% in at least two of three replicate wells. Cross-reactive clonotypes were defined as significantly expanded in both SARS-CoV-2 spike wells and at least one common cold coronavirus spike condition. Using R version 3.6.1, CDR3 homology was evaluated through Levenshtein distances (stringdist) along with unrooted phylogenetic trees (ape). TCRdb ran its own pipeline on the public reads, namely fastp trimming at Q25 and MiXCR clone calling, and kept in-frame beta chains. Merged by CDR3 protein, the rows form single entries marked with the most common genes and DNA. V and J calls and clone size were set by TCRdb, not the authors. The sample table shows approximately 13,000 distinct CDR3 sequences, and roughly 63% are seen once. The ten biggest clones cover 6.2% of the sample.

This receptor chain uses TRBV7-9 and TRBJ2-5; the D segment cannot be called with confidence. This receptor was taken from a human donor who had recovered from COVID-19. The sequencing sample was made of CD4+ T cells from blood, cultured in vitro. The CDR3 region: CASSRYQETQYF. The nucleotide sequence is given as TGTGCCAGCAGCCGGTACCAAGAGACCCAGTACTTC.